This T cell receptor beta chain comes out of a study of cytomegalovirus exposure and HLA in healthy donors. Germline assignment: CDR1 MGHRA and CDR2 YSYEKL. The CDR3 has 15 amino acids. Trimming left V 8 bases short and J 1 base short, with 15 bases between. In the PCR, 60 Vbeta and 13 Jbeta primers were used. Sequencing used immunoSEQ multiplex PCR; TCRdb keeps in-frame clones, though not all of them. The sample lists some 140,000 clones, roughly 78% occurring once. This chain uses TRBV4-1 with TRBJ1-3, with a tentative D call TRBD1 (5 bases). Source material: PBMCs. The sequence came from a man aged 45-65 years in good health and CMV-seropositive. CDR3 region: CASSREERSGNTIYF. CDR3 DNA: TGCGCCAGCTCCAGGGAGGAGAGGTCTGGAAACACCATATATTTT.